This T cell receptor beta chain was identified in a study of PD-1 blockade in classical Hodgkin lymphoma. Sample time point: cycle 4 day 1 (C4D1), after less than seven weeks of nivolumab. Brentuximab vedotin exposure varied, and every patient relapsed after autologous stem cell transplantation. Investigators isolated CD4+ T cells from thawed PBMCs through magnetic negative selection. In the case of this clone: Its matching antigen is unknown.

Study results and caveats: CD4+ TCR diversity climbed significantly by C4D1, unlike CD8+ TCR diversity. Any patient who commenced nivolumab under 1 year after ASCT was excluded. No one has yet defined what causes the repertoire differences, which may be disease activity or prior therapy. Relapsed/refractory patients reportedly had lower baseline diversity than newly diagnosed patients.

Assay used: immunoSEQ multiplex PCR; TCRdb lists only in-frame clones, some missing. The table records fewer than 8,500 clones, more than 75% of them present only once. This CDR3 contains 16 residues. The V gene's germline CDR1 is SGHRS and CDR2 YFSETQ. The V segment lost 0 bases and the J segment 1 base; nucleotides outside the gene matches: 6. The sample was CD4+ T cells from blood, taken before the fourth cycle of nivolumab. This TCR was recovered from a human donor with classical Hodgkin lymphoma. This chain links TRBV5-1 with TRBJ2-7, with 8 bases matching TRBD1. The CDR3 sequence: CASSLEPGQGSYEQYF. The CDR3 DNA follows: TGCGCCAGCAGCTTGGAGCCCGGACAGGGTTCCTACGAGCAGTACTTC.